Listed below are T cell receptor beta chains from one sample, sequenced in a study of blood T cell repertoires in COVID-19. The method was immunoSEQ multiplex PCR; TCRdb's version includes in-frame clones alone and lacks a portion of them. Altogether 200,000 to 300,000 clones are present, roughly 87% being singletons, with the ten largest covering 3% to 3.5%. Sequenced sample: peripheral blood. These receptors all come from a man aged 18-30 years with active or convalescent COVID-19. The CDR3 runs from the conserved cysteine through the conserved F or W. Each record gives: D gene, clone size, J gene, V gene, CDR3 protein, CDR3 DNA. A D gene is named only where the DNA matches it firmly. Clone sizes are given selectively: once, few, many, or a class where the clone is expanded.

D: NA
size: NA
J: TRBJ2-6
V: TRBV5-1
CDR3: CASSGGAGTVRSGANVLTF
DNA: TGCGCCAGCAGCGGGGGGGCAGGGACCGTCCGCTCTGGGGCCAACGTCCTGACTTTC

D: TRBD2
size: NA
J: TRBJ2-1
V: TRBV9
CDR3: CASSGGLDFNEQFF
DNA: TGTGCCAGCAGCGGGGGACTAGATTTCAATGAGCAGTTCTTC

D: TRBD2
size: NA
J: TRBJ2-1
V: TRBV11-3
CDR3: CASSSKPTSGGGNEQFF
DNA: TGTGCCAGCAGCAGTAAACCGACTAGCGGAGGGGGGAATGAGCAGTTCTTC

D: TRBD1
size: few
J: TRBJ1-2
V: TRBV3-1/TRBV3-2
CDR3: CASSQGGQSPYGYTF
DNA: TGTGCCAGCAGCCAAGGGGGACAGAGCCCCTATGGCTACACCTTC

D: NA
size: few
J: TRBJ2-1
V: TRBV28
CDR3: CASSPQGFGMLNEQFF
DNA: TGTGCCAGCAGTCCGCAGGGGTTCGGCATGTTAAATGAGCAGTTCTTC

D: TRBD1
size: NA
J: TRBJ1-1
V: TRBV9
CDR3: CASSVVSGGGTEAFF
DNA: TGTGCCAGCAGCGTAGTCTCAGGGGGCGGAACTGAAGCTTTCTTT

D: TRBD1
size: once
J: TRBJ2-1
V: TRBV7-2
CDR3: CASSRRQGAGSGSTNEQFF
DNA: TGTGCCAGCAGCAGGAGACAGGGGGCGGGAAGCGGTAGTACGAATGAGCAGTTCTTC

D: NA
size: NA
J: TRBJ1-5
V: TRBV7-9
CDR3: CASSLGHDQPQHF
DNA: TGTGCCAGCAGCTTAGGGCACGATCAGCCCCAGCATTTT

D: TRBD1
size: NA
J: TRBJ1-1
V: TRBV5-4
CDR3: CASSSDRGLEAFF
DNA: TGTGCCAGCAGTTCCGACAGGGGACTTGAAGCTTTCTTT

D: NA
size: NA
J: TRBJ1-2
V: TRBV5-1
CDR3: CASSLLDRNYGYTF
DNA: TGCGCCAGCAGCTTACTCGACAGAAACTATGGCTACACCTTC

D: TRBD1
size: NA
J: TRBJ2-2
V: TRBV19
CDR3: CASSSRDRGSGELFF
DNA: TGTGCCAGTAGTTCCCGGGACAGGGGATCCGGGGAGCTGTTTTTT

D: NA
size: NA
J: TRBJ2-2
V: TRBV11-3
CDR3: CASSLIAGELFF
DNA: TGTGCCAGCAGCTTAATAGCCGGGGAGCTGTTTTTT

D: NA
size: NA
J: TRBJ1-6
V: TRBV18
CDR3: CASSPPSGPNSPLHF
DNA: TGTGCCAGCTCACCACCGTCAGGGCCTAATTCACCCCTCCACTTT

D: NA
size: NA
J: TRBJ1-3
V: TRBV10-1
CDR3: CASSETAADGNTIYF
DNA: TGCGCCAGCAGTGAGACAGCGGCGGATGGAAACACCATATATTTT

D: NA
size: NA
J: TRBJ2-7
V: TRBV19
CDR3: CASSISQGRSEQYF
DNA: TGTGCCAGTAGTATCTCACAGGGTCGTTCCGAGCAGTACTTC

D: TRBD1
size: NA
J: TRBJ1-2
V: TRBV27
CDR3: CASSQGAHGYTF
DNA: TGTGCCAGCAGCCAGGGGGCGCATGGCTACACCTTC

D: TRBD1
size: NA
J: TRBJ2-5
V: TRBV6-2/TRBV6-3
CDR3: CASSRQGVRETQYF
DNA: TGTGCCAGCAGTCGACAGGGAGTAAGAGAGACCCAGTACTTC

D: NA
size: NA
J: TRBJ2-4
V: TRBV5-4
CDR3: CASSSTGTAKNIQYF
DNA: TGTGCCAGCAGCTCCACAGGGACCGCCAAAAACATTCAGTACTTC

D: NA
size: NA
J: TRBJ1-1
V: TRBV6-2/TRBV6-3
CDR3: CASSTRSRGWTEAFF
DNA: TGTGCCAGCAGTACACGGTCTAGGGGGTGGACTGAAGCTTTCTTT

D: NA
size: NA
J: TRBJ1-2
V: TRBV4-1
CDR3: CASSGGALRGYTF
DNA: TGCGCCAGCAGCGGAGGCGCTCTGCGGGGCTACACCTTC

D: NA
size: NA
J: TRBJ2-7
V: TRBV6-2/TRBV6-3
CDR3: CASSDRVLSTYEQYF
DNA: TGTGCCAGCAGTGACAGAGTACTGTCAACCTACGAGCAGTACTTC

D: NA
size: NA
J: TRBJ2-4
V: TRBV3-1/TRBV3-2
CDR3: CASSQGAGGPYGQYF
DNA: TGTGCCAGCAGCCAGGGAGCCGGCGGGCCCTACGGTCAGTACTTC

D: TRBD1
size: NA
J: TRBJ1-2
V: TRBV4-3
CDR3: CASSQDVGTVNGYTF
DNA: TGCGCCAGCAGCCAAGATGTCGGGACAGTGAATGGCTACACCTTC

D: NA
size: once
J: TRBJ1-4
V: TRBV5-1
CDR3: CASSLSGGAGKKLFF
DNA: TGCGCCAGCAGCTTGAGTGGTGGGGCCGGAAAAAAGCTGTTTTTT

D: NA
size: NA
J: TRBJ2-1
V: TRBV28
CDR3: CASSPRDRGKAYNEQFF
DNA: TGTGCCAGCAGTCCCCGCGACCGCGGAAAGGCCTACAATGAGCAGTTCTTC

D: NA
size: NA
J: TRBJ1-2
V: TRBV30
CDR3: CAWKFGGNYGYTF
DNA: TGTGCCTGGAAATTCGGAGGAAACTATGGCTACACCTTC

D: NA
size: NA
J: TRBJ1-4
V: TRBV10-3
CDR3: CAISEVGLGDEKLFF
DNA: TGTGCCATCAGTGAAGTCGGTCTCGGGGATGAAAAACTGTTTTTT

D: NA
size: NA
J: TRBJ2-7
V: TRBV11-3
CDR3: CASPRNTGSYEQYF
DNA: TGTGCCAGTCCCCGAAATACAGGGTCCTACGAGCAGTACTTC

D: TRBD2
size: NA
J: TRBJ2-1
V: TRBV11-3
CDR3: CASSRSAGGFDEQFF
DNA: TGTGCCAGCAGCCGGTCAGCGGGAGGATTCGATGAGCAGTTCTTC

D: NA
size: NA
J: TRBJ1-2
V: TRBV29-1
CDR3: CSVEVGIGLNYGYTF
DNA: TGCAGCGTTGAAGTGGGCATTGGGTTAAACTATGGCTACACCTTC

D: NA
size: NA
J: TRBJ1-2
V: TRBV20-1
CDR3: CSASTENYGYTF
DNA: TGCAGTGCTAGTACGGAGAACTATGGCTACACCTTC

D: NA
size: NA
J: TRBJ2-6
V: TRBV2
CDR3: CASRGLQLSGANVLTF
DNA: TGTGCCAGCAGAGGCCTGCAACTATCTGGGGCCAACGTCCTGACTTTC

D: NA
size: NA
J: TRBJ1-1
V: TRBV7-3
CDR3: CASSLTAEGTEAFF
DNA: TGTGCCAGCAGCTTAACGGCTGAGGGAACCGAAGCTTTCTTT

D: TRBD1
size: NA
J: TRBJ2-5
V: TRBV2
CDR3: CASKGQYRLYQETQYF
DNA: TGTGCCAGCAAGGGACAGTACCGTCTGTACCAAGAGACCCAGTACTTC

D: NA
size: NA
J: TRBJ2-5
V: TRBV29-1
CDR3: CSVDPEDIQETQYF
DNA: TGCAGCGTTGACCCCGAGGACATACAAGAGACCCAGTACTTC

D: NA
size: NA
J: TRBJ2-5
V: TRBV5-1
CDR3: CASSLGHPGETQYF
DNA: TGCGCCAGCAGCTTGGGTCATCCGGGAGAGACCCAGTACTTC

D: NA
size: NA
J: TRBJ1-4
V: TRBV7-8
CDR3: CASSLGWQGSEKLFF
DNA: TGTGCCAGCAGCTTAGGTTGGCAGGGAAGTGAAAAACTGTTTTTT